Listed below are T cell receptor beta chains from one sample, sequenced in a study of cytomegalovirus exposure and HLA in healthy donors. Profiled with immunoSEQ multiplex PCR; TCRdb holds only in-frame clones, not every one. The sample yields roughly 160,000 clones, around 72% seen once. The sequenced sample consisted of PBMCs. The receptors shown here come from a woman between 45 and 65 years old in good health and CMV-seropositive. CDR3s include the opening cysteine and the closing phenylalanine or tryptophan. D genes are given only for firm matches. Not all rows give a size; the values are once, few, many and, for expanded clones, a class.

size | J | D | V | CDR3 | DNA
- | TRBJ2-1 | TRBD2 | TRBV28 | CASGLGGLAGGDNEQFF | TGTGCCAGCGGCCTGGGGGGACTAGCGGGAGGCGACAATGAGCAGTTCTTC
- | TRBJ2-1 | TRBD2 | TRBV2 | CASSEDLAGGPYNEQFF | TGTGCCAGCAGTGAAGACCTAGCGGGAGGACCCTACAATGAGCAGTTCTTC
- | TRBJ2-1 | TRBD2 | TRBV7-6 | CASSGLGGRGNEQFF | TGTGCCAGCAGCGGCCTTGGTGGGAGGGGAAATGAGCAGTTCTTC
- | TRBJ1-1 | TRBD1 | TRBV6-5 | CASSTGESTEAFF | TGTGCCAGCAGTACAGGGGAGAGCACTGAAGCTTTCTTT
few | TRBJ1-2 | TRBD1 | TRBV28 | CASSLSTGGDGYTF | TGTGCCAGCAGTTTATCGACAGGGGGCGATGGCTACACCTTC
- | TRBJ1-1 | - | TRBV11-3 | CASSFSQVLDTEAFF | TGTGCCAGCAGCTTCTCACAGGTATTGGACACTGAAGCTTTCTTT
- | TRBJ2-7 | - | TRBV19 | CASSRRHPDYEQYF | TGTGCCAGTAGTAGGCGACACCCCGACTACGAGCAGTACTTC
few | TRBJ2-5 | - | TRBV4-2 | CASSVGARETQYF | TGTGCCAGCAGCGTGGGGGCGCGGGAGACCCAGTACTTC
once | TRBJ2-1 | - | TRBV10-3 | CATQGPTYNEQFF | TGTGCCACCCAGGGGCCGACCTACAATGAGCAGTTCTTC
- | TRBJ1-2 | - | TRBV28 | CASKIGGREGYTF | TGTGCCAGCAAGATCGGGGGGCGGGAAGGCTACACCTTC
- | TRBJ1-2 | TRBD1 | TRBV28 | CASTWGTGGPYGYTF | TGTGCTAGCACCTGGGGGACAGGGGGCCCCTATGGCTACACCTTC
- | TRBJ2-1 | TRBD1 | TRBV9 | CASSVEGQVYNEQFF | TGTGCCAGCTCGGTGGAGGGACAGGTCTACAATGAGCAGTTCTTC
- | TRBJ2-3 | TRBD2 | TRBV29-1 | CSVEGASGSTDTQYF | TGCAGCGTTGAAGGGGCTAGCGGGAGCACAGATACGCAGTATTTT
- | TRBJ1-2 | TRBD1 | TRBV4-2 | CASSQDRNRGGVNYGYTF | TGTGCCAGCAGCCAAGATCGAAACAGGGGGGGGGTTAACTATGGCTACACCTTC
- | TRBJ2-5 | - | TRBV5-1 | CASSLGEQVETQYF | TGCGCCAGCAGCTTGGGTGAACAGGTGGAGACCCAGTACTTC